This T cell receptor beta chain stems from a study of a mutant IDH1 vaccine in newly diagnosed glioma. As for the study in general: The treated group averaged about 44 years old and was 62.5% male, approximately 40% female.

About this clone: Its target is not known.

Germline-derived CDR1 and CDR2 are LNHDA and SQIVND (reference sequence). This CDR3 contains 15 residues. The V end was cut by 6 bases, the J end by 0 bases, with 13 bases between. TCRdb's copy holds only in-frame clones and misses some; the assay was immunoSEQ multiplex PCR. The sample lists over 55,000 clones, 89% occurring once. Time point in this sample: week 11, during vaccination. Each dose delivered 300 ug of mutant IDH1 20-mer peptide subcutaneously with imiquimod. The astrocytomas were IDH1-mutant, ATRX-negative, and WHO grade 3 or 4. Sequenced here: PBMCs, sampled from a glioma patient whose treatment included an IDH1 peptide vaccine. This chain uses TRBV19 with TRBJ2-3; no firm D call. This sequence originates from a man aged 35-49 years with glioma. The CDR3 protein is CASSGSAASTDTQYF. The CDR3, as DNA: TGTGCCAGTAGCGGTTCGGCGGCTAGCACAGATACGCAGTATTTT.